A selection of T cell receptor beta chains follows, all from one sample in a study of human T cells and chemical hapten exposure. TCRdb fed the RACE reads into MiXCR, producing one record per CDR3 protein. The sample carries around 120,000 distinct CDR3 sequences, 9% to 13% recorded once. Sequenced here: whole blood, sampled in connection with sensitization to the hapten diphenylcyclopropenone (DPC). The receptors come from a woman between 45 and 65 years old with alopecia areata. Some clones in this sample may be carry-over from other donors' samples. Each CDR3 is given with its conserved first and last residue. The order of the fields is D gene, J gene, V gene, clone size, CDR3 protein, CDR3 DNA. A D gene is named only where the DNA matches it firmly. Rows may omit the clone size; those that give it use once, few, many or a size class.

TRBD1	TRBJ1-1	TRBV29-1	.	CSVSTGRGAFF	TGCAGCGTTTCGACAGGGAGGGGAGCTTTCTTT
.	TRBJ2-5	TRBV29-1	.	CSVDRDGETQYF	TGCAGCGTTGACAGGGACGGGGAGACCCAGTACTTC
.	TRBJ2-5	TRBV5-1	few	CASSLGGHSEETQYF	TGCGCCAGCAGCCTGGGCGGACACAGCGAAGAGACCCAGTACTTC
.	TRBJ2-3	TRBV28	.	CASSLIQGRDTQYF	TGTGCCAGCAGCCTCATCCAGGGACGAGATACGCAGTATTTT
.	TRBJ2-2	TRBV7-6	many	CASSPPGELFF	TGTGCCAGCAGTCCCCCCGGGGAGCTGTTTTTT
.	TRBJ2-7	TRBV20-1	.	CSASTLAEIYEQYF	TGCAGTGCCTCAACGTTAGCGGAGATCTACGAGCAGTACTTC
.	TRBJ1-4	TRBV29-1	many	CSVASLDSPNEKLFF	TGCAGCGTCGCCTCGCTGGACAGCCCTAATGAAAAACTGTTTTTT
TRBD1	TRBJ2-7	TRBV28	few	CATRQGDEQYF	TGTGCCACCCGACAGGGCGACGAGCAGTACTTC
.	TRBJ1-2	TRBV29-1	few	CSVEVGAGYTF	TGCAGCGTTGAAGTAGGGGCTGGCTACACCTTC
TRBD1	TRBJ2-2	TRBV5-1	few	CASDRGSTGELFF	TGCGCCAGTGACAGGGGCTCCACCGGGGAGCTGTTTTTT
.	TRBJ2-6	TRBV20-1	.	CSARKWVSSSGANVLTF	TGCAGTGCTAGAAAGTGGGTCTCCTCCTCTGGGGCCAACGTCCTGACTTTC
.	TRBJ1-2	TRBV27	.	CASSTGGVPNYGYTF	TGTGCCAGCAGTACAGGAGGGGTACCCAACTATGGCTACACCTTC
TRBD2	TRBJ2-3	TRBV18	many	CASSPPAGADTQYF	TGTGCCAGCTCCCCACCTGCGGGAGCAGATACGCAGTATTTT
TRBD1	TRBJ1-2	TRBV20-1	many	CSGSNTGGVGYTF	TGCAGTGGAAGTAATACAGGGGGTGTCGGCTACACCTTC
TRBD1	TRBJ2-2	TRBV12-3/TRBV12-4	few	CASTPSGTGLGGELFF	TGTGCCAGCACCCCATCTGGGACAGGGCTGGGCGGGGAGCTGTTTTTT